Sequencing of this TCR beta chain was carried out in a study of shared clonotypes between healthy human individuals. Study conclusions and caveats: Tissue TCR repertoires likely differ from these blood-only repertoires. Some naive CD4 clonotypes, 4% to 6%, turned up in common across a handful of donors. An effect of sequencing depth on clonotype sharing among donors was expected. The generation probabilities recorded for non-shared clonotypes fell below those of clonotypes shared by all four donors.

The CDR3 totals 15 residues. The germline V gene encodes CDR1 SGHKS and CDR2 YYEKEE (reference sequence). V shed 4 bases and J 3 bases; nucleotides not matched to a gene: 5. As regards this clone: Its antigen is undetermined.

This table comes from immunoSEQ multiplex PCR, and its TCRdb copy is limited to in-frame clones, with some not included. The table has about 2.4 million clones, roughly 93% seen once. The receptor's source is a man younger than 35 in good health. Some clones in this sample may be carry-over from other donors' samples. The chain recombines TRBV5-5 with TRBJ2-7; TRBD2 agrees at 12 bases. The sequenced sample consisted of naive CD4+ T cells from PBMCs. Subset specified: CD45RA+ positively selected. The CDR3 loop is CASSAGLAGDYEQYF. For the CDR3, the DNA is TGTGCCAGCAGCGCGGGACTAGCGGGCGACTACGAGCAGTACTTC.